This is a list of T cell receptor beta chains from one sample in a study of blood T cell repertoires in COVID-19. Sequencing used immunoSEQ multiplex PCR; TCRdb keeps in-frame clones, though not all of them. The table lists nearly 110,000 clones, almost 85% of them singletons, with approximately 4% in the top ten. Material for sequencing was peripheral blood. The receptor source for this set is a human donor in a cohort sampled during active COVID-19. The CDR3 runs from the conserved cysteine through the conserved F or W. A D gene is named only where the DNA matches it firmly. A row's size may be missing; if present it is once, few, many or a size class.

abundance: NA
j_gene: TRBJ1-2
v_gene: TRBV5-1
d_gene: TRBD1
CDR3nt: TGCGCCAGCAGCTTGTCCCCTGCGGGGCAGGGGGAGTATGGCTACACCTTC
CDR3aa: CASSLSPAGQGEYGYTF

abundance: few
j_gene: TRBJ2-3
v_gene: TRBV2
d_gene: NA
CDR3nt: TGTGCCAGCAGGGGCGGACAGCGCACAGATACGCAGTATTTT
CDR3aa: CASRGGQRTDTQYF

abundance: NA
j_gene: TRBJ1-3
v_gene: TRBV28
d_gene: NA
CDR3nt: TGTGCCAGCAGTTTGCTCGGCACCATATATTTT
CDR3aa: CASSLLGTIYF

abundance: NA
j_gene: TRBJ2-4
v_gene: TRBV10-3
d_gene: TRBD2
CDR3nt: TGTGCCACCGCTGAGGGAGGGAACATTCAGTACTTC
CDR3aa: CATAEGGNIQYF

abundance: NA
j_gene: TRBJ2-3
v_gene: TRBV9
d_gene: TRBD2
CDR3nt: TGTGCCAGCAGCGTAGTGGCGGGAGGGCCAAATACGCAGTATTTT
CDR3aa: CASSVVAGGPNTQYF

abundance: NA
j_gene: TRBJ2-5
v_gene: TRBV5-1
d_gene: TRBD2
CDR3nt: TGCGCCAGCAGCTGGGCCCCGGGACTAGCGGGAGGCCAAGAGACCCAGTACTTC
CDR3aa: CASSWAPGLAGGQETQYF

abundance: NA
j_gene: TRBJ2-1
v_gene: TRBV6-2/TRBV6-3
d_gene: TRBD2
CDR3nt: TGTGCCAGCAGTTACTCGATGCTAGCGGGTAGCTTTTTTTCGGTCTTC
CDR3aa: CASSYSMLAGSFFSVF

abundance: NA
j_gene: TRBJ1-1
v_gene: TRBV5-1
d_gene: TRBD1
CDR3nt: TGCGCCAGCAGCCCGAGGACGACAGGGGGCGAAGGGTGGAACACTGAAGCTTTCTTT
CDR3aa: CASSPRTTGGEGWNTEAFF

abundance: NA
j_gene: TRBJ2-5
v_gene: TRBV5-1
d_gene: TRBD1
CDR3nt: TGCGCCAGCAGCTTGGGGACAGGGTCCCAAGAGACCCAGTACTTC
CDR3aa: CASSLGTGSQETQYF

abundance: NA
j_gene: TRBJ2-2
v_gene: TRBV5-1
d_gene: TRBD2
CDR3nt: TGCGCCAGCAGCAGACTAGCGGGAGAGACCGGGGAGCTGTTTTTT
CDR3aa: CASSRLAGETGELFF

abundance: few
j_gene: TRBJ1-2
v_gene: TRBV7-2
d_gene: NA
CDR3nt: TGTGCCAGCAGCTTAGGTGGCATGGACTATGGCTACACCTTC
CDR3aa: CASSLGGMDYGYTF

abundance: NA
j_gene: TRBJ2-1
v_gene: TRBV9
d_gene: TRBD2
CDR3nt: TGTGCCAGCAGCTCAACCCGACTAGCGCAGAATGAGCAGTTCTTC
CDR3aa: CASSSTRLAQNEQFF

abundance: NA
j_gene: TRBJ2-5
v_gene: TRBV7-2
d_gene: NA
CDR3nt: TGTGCCAGCAGCTTAGGGGCAGGGCTGGAGACCCAGTACTTC
CDR3aa: CASSLGAGLETQYF

abundance: NA
j_gene: TRBJ2-3
v_gene: TRBV24-1
d_gene: NA
CDR3nt: TGTGCCACCAGTGAGGGCCGGGGTATCGGCACAGATACGCAGTATTTT
CDR3aa: CATSEGRGIGTDTQYF

abundance: NA
j_gene: TRBJ2-5
v_gene: TRBV15
d_gene: NA
CDR3nt: TGTGCCACCAGCGCCTTAGGGGGAGAGACCCAGTACTTC
CDR3aa: CATSALGGETQYF

abundance: NA
j_gene: TRBJ2-1
v_gene: TRBV3-1/TRBV3-2
d_gene: TRBD2
CDR3nt: TGTGCCAGCAGCCCCCTCGGTAGCGGGAACACCTACAATGAGCAGTTCTTC
CDR3aa: CASSPLGSGNTYNEQFF

abundance: NA
j_gene: TRBJ2-5
v_gene: TRBV11-1
d_gene: NA
CDR3nt: TGTGCCAGCAGCCGCCGGGGAGAGACCCAGTACTTC
CDR3aa: CASSRRGETQYF

abundance: NA
j_gene: TRBJ1-2
v_gene: TRBV18
d_gene: NA
CDR3nt: TGTGCCAGCTCACCCGCGGGGGGACATGGCTACACCTTC
CDR3aa: CASSPAGGHGYTF

abundance: NA
j_gene: TRBJ1-5
v_gene: TRBV28
d_gene: TRBD1
CDR3nt: TGTGCCAGCAGTCCCCCGGGACAGTTAAATCAGCCCCAGCATTTT
CDR3aa: CASSPPGQLNQPQHF

abundance: once
j_gene: TRBJ1-3
v_gene: TRBV2
d_gene: NA
CDR3nt: TGTGCCAGCACTGGACAGACCGCTGGAAACACCATATATTTT
CDR3aa: CASTGQTAGNTIYF

abundance: NA
j_gene: TRBJ1-3
v_gene: TRBV7-6
d_gene: NA
CDR3nt: TGTGCCAGCAGCGCTAGGGGGGGAGCAACCCAAGGGGACACCATATATTTT
CDR3aa: CASSARGGATQGDTIYF

abundance: NA
j_gene: TRBJ1-1
v_gene: TRBV7-2
d_gene: NA
CDR3nt: TGTGCCAGCAGCCCTGGGGGGGGGCAGGTCGGGACTGAAGCTTTCTTT
CDR3aa: CASSPGGGQVGTEAFF

abundance: NA
j_gene: TRBJ1-1
v_gene: TRBV3-1/TRBV3-2
d_gene: NA
CDR3nt: TGTGCCAGCAGCCAAGCTCCCAGCGGCACTGAAGCTTTCTTT
CDR3aa: CASSQAPSGTEAFF

abundance: NA
j_gene: TRBJ2-5
v_gene: TRBV10-3
d_gene: TRBD1
CDR3nt: TGTGCCAGCAAAGGCAGGGGGCAAGAGACCCAGTACTTC
CDR3aa: CASKGRGQETQYF

abundance: NA
j_gene: TRBJ1-1
v_gene: TRBV18
d_gene: TRBD1
CDR3nt: TGTGCCAGCTCACGAGGACAGGGCATGAACACTGAAGCTTTCTTT
CDR3aa: CASSRGQGMNTEAFF

abundance: NA
j_gene: TRBJ2-1
v_gene: TRBV13
d_gene: NA
CDR3nt: TGTGCCAGCAGCTCGGGACTGGGGAAAAATGAGCAGTTCTTC
CDR3aa: CASSSGLGKNEQFF

abundance: NA
j_gene: TRBJ1-3
v_gene: TRBV28
d_gene: NA
CDR3nt: TGTGCCAGCAGCCGCGGGAGCACCATATATTTT
CDR3aa: CASSRGSTIYF

abundance: NA
j_gene: TRBJ1-1
v_gene: TRBV28
d_gene: NA
CDR3nt: TGTGCCAGCAGTGGTCGGGGAGAGGCTTTCTTT
CDR3aa: CASSGRGEAFF

abundance: NA
j_gene: TRBJ1-2
v_gene: TRBV5-1
d_gene: NA
CDR3nt: TGCGCCAGCAGCTTGGGACAGGTGAACTATGGCTACACCTTC
CDR3aa: CASSLGQVNYGYTF

abundance: NA
j_gene: TRBJ2-1
v_gene: TRBV5-1
d_gene: TRBD1
CDR3nt: TGCGCCAGCAGCTTGCAGGGACAGAAGAACAATGAGCAGTTCTTC
CDR3aa: CASSLQGQKNNEQFF

abundance: NA
j_gene: TRBJ2-3
v_gene: TRBV11-2
d_gene: TRBD2
CDR3nt: TGTGCCAGCAGCTCCATTAGCGGGAGCATTCAAGATACGCAGTATTTT
CDR3aa: CASSSISGSIQDTQYF

abundance: NA
j_gene: TRBJ2-3
v_gene: TRBV12-3/TRBV12-4
d_gene: TRBD1
CDR3nt: TGTGCCAGCAGTTTAGGGGACAGGGTGACGCAGTATTTT
CDR3aa: CASSLGDRVTQYF

abundance: NA
j_gene: TRBJ2-2
v_gene: TRBV16
d_gene: NA
CDR3nt: TGTGCCAGCAGCCAATCGGGCATTAACACCGGGGAGCTGTTTTTT
CDR3aa: CASSQSGINTGELFF

abundance: NA
j_gene: TRBJ2-2
v_gene: TRBV4-2
d_gene: NA
CDR3nt: TGTGCCAGCAGCCAAGATCTAGGCCGAAACACCGGGGAGCTGTTTTTT
CDR3aa: CASSQDLGRNTGELFF

abundance: NA
j_gene: TRBJ2-2
v_gene: TRBV27
d_gene: TRBD2
CDR3nt: TGTGCCAGCAGTTTAGTGCCGGGAGGGCCGGAGGGGGAGCTGTTTTTT
CDR3aa: CASSLVPGGPEGELFF

abundance: NA
j_gene: TRBJ1-6
v_gene: TRBV24-1
d_gene: TRBD1
CDR3nt: TGTGCCACCAGTGATCTTACGACAGGGGAGGACTCACCCCTCCACTTT
CDR3aa: CATSDLTTGEDSPLHF

abundance: NA
j_gene: TRBJ2-2
v_gene: TRBV5-6
d_gene: NA
CDR3nt: TGTGCCAGCAGCTTGCCATCACTCACCGGGGAGCTGTTTTTT
CDR3aa: CASSLPSLTGELFF

abundance: NA
j_gene: TRBJ1-4
v_gene: TRBV7-9
d_gene: TRBD1
CDR3nt: TGTGCCAGCAGTTCCACAGGGGGCCCAGTTGAAAAACTGTTTTTT
CDR3aa: CASSSTGGPVEKLFF

abundance: NA
j_gene: TRBJ1-4
v_gene: TRBV28
d_gene: NA
CDR3nt: TGTGCCAGCAGTTTATTTGCAGGGGCAACTAATGAAAAACTGTTTTTT
CDR3aa: CASSLFAGATNEKLFF

abundance: NA
j_gene: TRBJ2-3
v_gene: TRBV5-1
d_gene: TRBD2
CDR3nt: TGCGCCAGCAATATAAAAGGACTAGCGGATAGCACAGATACGCAGTATTTT
CDR3aa: CASNIKGLADSTDTQYF

abundance: NA
j_gene: TRBJ2-3
v_gene: TRBV29-1
d_gene: NA
CDR3nt: TGCAGCGTCATTACTAGCACAGATACGCAGTATTTT
CDR3aa: CSVITSTDTQYF

abundance: NA
j_gene: TRBJ2-3
v_gene: TRBV6-2/TRBV6-3
d_gene: NA
CDR3nt: TGTGCCAGCAGTTACCAGCGGCCCACAGATACGCAGTATTTT
CDR3aa: CASSYQRPTDTQYF

abundance: few
j_gene: TRBJ1-1
v_gene: TRBV27
d_gene: NA
CDR3nt: TGTGCCAGCAGTATCAACGCGGGCACTGAAGCTTTCTTT
CDR3aa: CASSINAGTEAFF

abundance: few
j_gene: TRBJ1-6
v_gene: TRBV30
d_gene: TRBD1
CDR3nt: TGTGCCTGGAGGCCGGGACAGGGGTGGAATTCACCCCTCCACTTT
CDR3aa: CAWRPGQGWNSPLHF

abundance: NA
j_gene: TRBJ1-2
v_gene: TRBV28
d_gene: NA
CDR3nt: TGTGCCAGCAGTTTAACAGCCGTCTATGGCTACACCTTC
CDR3aa: CASSLTAVYGYTF

abundance: NA
j_gene: TRBJ1-1
v_gene: TRBV28
d_gene: NA
CDR3nt: TGTGCCACCCACGGACAGAAGAACACTGAAGCTTTCTTT
CDR3aa: CATHGQKNTEAFF

abundance: NA
j_gene: TRBJ1-1
v_gene: TRBV28
d_gene: NA
CDR3nt: TGTGCCAGCAGTTTAGGGCAGACTGAAGCTTTCTTT
CDR3aa: CASSLGQTEAFF

abundance: NA
j_gene: TRBJ2-5
v_gene: TRBV7-2
d_gene: TRBD1
CDR3nt: TGTGCCAGCAGCTGGACAGGGCAAGAGACCCAGTACTTC
CDR3aa: CASSWTGQETQYF

abundance: NA
j_gene: TRBJ2-5
v_gene: TRBV6-2/TRBV6-3
d_gene: NA
CDR3nt: TGTGCCAGCAGTTACGCGCAGCGGGAGACCCAGTACTTC
CDR3aa: CASSYAQRETQYF

abundance: NA
j_gene: TRBJ2-1
v_gene: TRBV10-3
d_gene: TRBD2
CDR3nt: TGTGCCATCAGTGAGCCGGGGACTAGCGGAAGAAGTAGTGAGCAGTTCTTC
CDR3aa: CAISEPGTSGRSSEQFF

abundance: NA
j_gene: TRBJ2-5
v_gene: TRBV9
d_gene: TRBD2
CDR3nt: TGTGCCAGCAGCGCGGGGAGGGGACTAGCCACAACCCTAGAGACCCAGTACTTC
CDR3aa: CASSAGRGLATTLETQYF

abundance: NA
j_gene: TRBJ2-1
v_gene: TRBV28
d_gene: NA
CDR3nt: TGTGCCAGCATCTCGAACCGGGGTCAGCACAATGAGCAGTTCTTC
CDR3aa: CASISNRGQHNEQFF